Sequencing of this T cell receptor beta chain was carried out in a study of low-dose radiotherapy and immunotherapy resistance in tumors. This clonotype was seen repeatedly, ten times or more. The time point here: after trial treatment. Treatment noted: LDRT plus nivolumab, ipilimumab, low-dose cyclophosphamide and aspirin (RACIN trial). Donors were treated with nivolumab, ipilimumab, aspirin, and low-dose cyclophosphamide and radiotherapy. First-strand cDNA used TRAV- and TRBV-specific primers, covering alpha and beta chains. TCRs underwent roughly 19 PCR cycles of amplification with a constant-region primer and V-primer adapter. In vitro transcription amplified the mRNA that had been isolated. TCRdb reprocessed the reads via MiXCR and lists one record per CDR3 protein. The data show about 58,000 distinct CDR3 sequences, roughly 23% seen once. Germline lookup yields CDR1 MDHEN and CDR2 SYDVKM. The CDR3 covers 15 residues. Trimming left V 6 bases short and J 6 bases short, with 17 bases between.

This clonotype was sampled from a male donor with prostate cancer. The source material was PBMCs, sampled after low-dose radiotherapy plus immunotherapy. This sequence joins TRBV28 and TRBJ2-2; tentatively, D is TRBD1 or TRBD2 (6 bases each). CDR3 DNA: TGTGCCAGCAGGCCCTCCCAGGGGAGGTCCGGGGAGCTGTTTTTT. Translating gives CASRPSQGRSGELFF.